These 3 T cell receptor beta chains were sequenced from one sample in a study of T cell responses to AZD1222 COVID-19 vaccine (dated by TCRdb to about 2021). Library generation was performed with the immunoSEQ multiplex PCR assay. Not all clones reach the TCRdb copy of this immuneACCESS table, which keeps in-frame sequences only. Checked studies attribute under half of the gap to unresolved V genes and leave the rest unexplained. Recorded for this sample are roughly 25,000 clones; 70% to 90% of them occurred a single time. Jointly, the top ten make up 6.5% to 10% of the sample. The time point label, read with the paper, signifies: about 28 days (+/-7) after the second vaccine dose. The sequenced sample was peripheral blood, obtained 28 days after the second AZD1222 dose. These receptors originate from an adult who received the AZD1222 COVID-19 vaccine.

V gene TRBV14 combines with J gene TRBJ2-7, with 10 bases matching TRBD2. The germline V gene has CDR1 SGHDN and CDR2 FVKESK. The CDR3 length is 18 residues. After removal of 0 bases from V and 6 bases from J, the junction contained 14 bases not matched to a gene. CDR3 in amino acids: CASSQDPEREGLVGEQYF. CDR3 DNA sequence: TGTGCCAGCAGCCAAGATCCGGAGCGGGAGGGCCTCGTGGGCGAGCAGTACTTC.

J is TRBJ1-4 and V is TRBV19; weak D call: TRBD1 (5 bases). V was shortened by 8 bases and J by 11 bases, with 27 bases between the two germline ends. The CDR3 covers 16 residues. Germline V CDR1 and CDR2: LNHDA, SQIVND (reference sequence). The CDR3 nucleotides read TGTGCCAGTTCCGGCGAAGGACATGGGAGCGTCGGTAAACTGTTTTTT. This sequence encodes CASSGEGHGSVGKLFF.

The V gene is TRBV7-2, the J gene TRBJ2-7; TRBD2 matches at 11 bases. The junction had 10 bases not matched to a gene; V was cut back by 7 bases and J by 2 bases. The germline V gene has CDR1 SGHTA and CDR2 FQGNSA. CDR3 length equals 16 residues. CDR3 amino acids: CASTPYRSGGAYEQYF. In nucleotides, the CDR3 is TGTGCCAGCACCCCGTATCGTAGCGGGGGGGCCTACGAGCAGTACTTC.